This T cell receptor beta chain was obtained from a study of blood T cell repertoires in COVID-19. At the level of the study: Acute and convalescent COVID-19 specimens originated in the United States, Italy and Spain.

Sequencing used immunoSEQ multiplex PCR; TCRdb keeps in-frame clones, though not all of them. This table holds some 410,000 clones, 88% found once. This CDR3 region has 15 residues. V was clipped by 5 bases and J by 3 bases; unmatched bases: 7. Germline lookup yields CDR1 MNHEY and CDR2 SMNVEV (reference sequence). The V gene is TRBV27, the J gene TRBJ1-2; 9 bases are shared with TRBD1. This clonotype was sampled from a woman aged 25 to 39 with acute COVID-19. Material for sequencing was PBMCs or T cells enriched from blood (not recorded which). CDR3 amino acids: CASSIRRQGDYGYTF. DNA of the CDR3: TGTGCCAGCAGTATCCGTAGACAGGGGGACTATGGCTACACCTTC.